This TCR beta chain is drawn from a study of blood T cell repertoires in COVID-19. This CDR3 is 17 amino acids long. Original analysis: Estimation of nucleated cell counts was performed using reference gene primer amplification. Repertoires were generated with immunoSEQ multiplex PCR, while TCRdb's copy carries only in-frame clones and drops some. V and J calls plus clone size are reproduced from that table; the DNA served to infer D and trimming. The sample has 90,000 to 95,000 clones; 88% are singletons. The sequence came from a woman older than 75 with active COVID-19. This chain links TRBV21-1 with TRBJ2-3; the DNA was not compared with TRBD1, the D call given in the table. TRBV21-1 is a documented pseudogene. The source material was peripheral blood. CDR3 residues: CASSTIRDMFGTDTQYF. In DNA form, the CDR3 reads TGTGCCAGCAGCACCATCCGGGACATGTTTGGCACAGATACGCAGTATTTT.